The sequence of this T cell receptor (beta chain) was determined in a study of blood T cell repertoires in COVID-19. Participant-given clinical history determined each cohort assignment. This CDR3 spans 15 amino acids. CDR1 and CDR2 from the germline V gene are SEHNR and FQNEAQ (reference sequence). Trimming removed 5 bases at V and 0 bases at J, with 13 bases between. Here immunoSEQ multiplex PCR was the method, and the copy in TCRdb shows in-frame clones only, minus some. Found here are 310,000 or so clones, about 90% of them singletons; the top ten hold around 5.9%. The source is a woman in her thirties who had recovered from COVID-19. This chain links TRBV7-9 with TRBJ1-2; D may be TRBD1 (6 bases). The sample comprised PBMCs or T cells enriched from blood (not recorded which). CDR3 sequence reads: CASSPGTPTNYGYTF. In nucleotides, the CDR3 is TGTGCCAGCAGCCCCGGGACACCGACTAACTATGGCTACACCTTC.